What follows describes a single TCR beta chain. Its antigen is unknown. This sample was taken from a study of PD-1 blockade in classical Hodgkin lymphoma. Whole-study findings and limits: Diminished baseline TCR diversity has been reported in newly diagnosed patients relative to healthy donors. The repertoire differences lack a defined cause, possibly disease activity or prior therapy.

Per the germline V gene, CDR1 is MDHEN and CDR2 is SYDVKM. The CDR3 extends over 16 amino acids. The V end was cut by 6 bases, the J end by 1 base, with 16 bases between. Time point in this sample: newly diagnosed, previously untreated cHL patient sample. Starting with thawed PBMCs, CD4+ T cells were purified by magnetic negative selection. Comparator PBMCs were from newly diagnosed, untreated classical Hodgkin lymphoma. Data came from immunoSEQ multiplex PCR; TCRdb stores just in-frame clones and leaves some out. The table records about 35,000 clones, approximately 90% of them present only once. Sequences were obtained from CD4+ T cells from blood. This chain joins TRBV28 and TRBJ2-4; D possibly corresponds to TRBD2 (5 bases). This receptor was obtained from a human donor with classical Hodgkin lymphoma. CDR3 protein: CASSPAGGLAKNIQYF. DNA for the CDR3: TGTGCCAGCAGCCCTGCGGGTGGGTTGGCCAAAAACATTCAGTACTTC. Filled out from reference TRBV28 and TRBJ2-4, the complete variable domain reads DVKVTQSSRYLVKRTGEKVFLECVQDMDHENMFWYRQDPGLGLRLIYFSYDVKMKEKGDIPEGYSVSREKKERFSLILESASTNQTSMYLCASSPAGGLAKNIQYFGAGTRLSVL.